The clone carrying this TCR beta chain was counted ten times or more. The antigen is undetermined. This sample was included in a study of T cell repertoires in cytomegalovirus infection. Study information: Recently identified HLA-C-restricted CMV epitopes and well-studied HLA-B-restricted CMV epitopes were used by the study. Through public TCR beta signatures, both CMV infection and matching HLA type were indicated. General study results and limits: Dominating the ex vivo response were HLA-C-restricted CMV-specific TCR beta clonotypes.

TCRdb processed the reads anew with MiXCR; each CDR3 protein has one entry. The table lists about 770,000 distinct CDR3 sequences, about 28% of them singletons, with about an eighth in the top ten. The receptor comes from a human donor in good health (CMV status not recorded). Some clones in this sample may be carry-over from other donors' samples. The sample was cultured CD8+ T cells from PBMCs, taken from culture after CMV antigen stimulation.

DNA of the CDR3: TGTGCCAGCAGCTTAGTAGGACAGGGGTTGGAGACCCAGTACTTC. Protein product: CASSLVGQGLETQYF. The rearrangement uses TRBV7-8 and TRBJ2-5; 9 bases are a match to TRBD1. V lost 1 base, J lost 5 bases, and 5 bases stayed unmatched. The CDR3 has 15 amino acids. Per germline, CDR1 SGHVS and CDR2 FQNEAQ.